This entry is about one T cell receptor beta chain. CDR1 and CDR2 (germline): SGHTA, FQGNSA. There are 19 residues in the CDR3. The ends lost 1 base at V and 3 bases at J; junction bases unmatched: 10. The sample belongs to a study of blood T cell repertoires in COVID-19. Here immunoSEQ multiplex PCR was the method, and the copy in TCRdb shows in-frame clones only, minus some. The data contain 200,000 to 250,000 clones, 84% of them singletons. This chain links TRBV7-2 with TRBJ2-7, with TRBD2 matching 15 bases. This TCR derives from a man aged 50 or older with active or convalescent COVID-19. Sequenced material: peripheral blood. The CDR3 DNA is TGTGCCAGCAGCTTAGTTGGGGGACTAGCGGGAGGCGGAGGCTACGAGCAGTACTTC. Translation gives CASSLVGGLAGGGGYEQYF.